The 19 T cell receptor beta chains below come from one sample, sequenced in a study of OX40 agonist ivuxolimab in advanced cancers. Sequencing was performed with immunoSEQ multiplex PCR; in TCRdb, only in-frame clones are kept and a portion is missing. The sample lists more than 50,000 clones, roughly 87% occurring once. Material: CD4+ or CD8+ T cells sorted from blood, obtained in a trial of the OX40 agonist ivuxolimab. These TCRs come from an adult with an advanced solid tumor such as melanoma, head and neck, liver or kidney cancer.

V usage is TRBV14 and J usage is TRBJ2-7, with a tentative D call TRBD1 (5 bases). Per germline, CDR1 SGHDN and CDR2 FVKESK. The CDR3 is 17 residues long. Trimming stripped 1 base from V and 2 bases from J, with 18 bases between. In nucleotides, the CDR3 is TGTGCCAGCAGCCAAGGAATAACAGGAGCCAGGACCTACGAGCAGTACTTC. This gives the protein CASSQGITGARTYEQYF.

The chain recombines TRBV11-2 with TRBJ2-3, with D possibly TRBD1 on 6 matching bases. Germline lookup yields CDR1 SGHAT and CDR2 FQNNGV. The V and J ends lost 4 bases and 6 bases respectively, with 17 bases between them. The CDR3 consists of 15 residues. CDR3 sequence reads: CASSSRTAVADTQYF. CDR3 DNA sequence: TGTGCCAGCAGCTCGCGGACAGCGGTTGCGGATACGCAGTATTTT.

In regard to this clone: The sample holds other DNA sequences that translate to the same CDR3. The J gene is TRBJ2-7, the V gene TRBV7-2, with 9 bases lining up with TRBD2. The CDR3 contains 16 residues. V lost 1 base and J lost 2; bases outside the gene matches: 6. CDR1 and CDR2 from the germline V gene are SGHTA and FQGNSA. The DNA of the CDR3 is TGTGCCAGCAGCTTAGGGCTGCGGGGGGGCGCCTACGAGCAGTACTTC. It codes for CASSLGLRGGAYEQYF.

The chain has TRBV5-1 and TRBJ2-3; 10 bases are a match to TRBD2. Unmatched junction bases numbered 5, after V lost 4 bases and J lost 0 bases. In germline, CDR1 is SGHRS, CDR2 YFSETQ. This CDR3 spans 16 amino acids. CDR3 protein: CASSPGLAASTDTQYF. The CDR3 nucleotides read TGCGCCAGCAGCCCTGGACTAGCGGCCAGCACAGATACGCAGTATTTT. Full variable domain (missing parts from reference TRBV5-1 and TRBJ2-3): KAGVTQTPRYLIKTRGQQVTLSCSPISGHRSVSWYQQTPGQGLQFLFEYFSETQRNKGNFPGRFSGRQFSNSRSEMNVSTLELGDSALYLCASSPGLAASTDTQYFGPGTRLTVL.

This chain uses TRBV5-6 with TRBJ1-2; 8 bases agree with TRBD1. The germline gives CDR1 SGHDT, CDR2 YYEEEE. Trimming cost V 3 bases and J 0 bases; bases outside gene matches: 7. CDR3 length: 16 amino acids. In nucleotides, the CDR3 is TGTGCCAGCAGCTCCGGGACAGGCAATACTAACTATGGCTACACCTTC. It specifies CASSSGTGNTNYGYTF.

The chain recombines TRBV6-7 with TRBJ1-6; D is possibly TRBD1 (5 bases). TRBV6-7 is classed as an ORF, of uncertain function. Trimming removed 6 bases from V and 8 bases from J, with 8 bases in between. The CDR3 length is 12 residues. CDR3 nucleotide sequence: TGTGCCAGCAGCCAGGGCGATTCACCCCTCCACTTT. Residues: CASSQGDSPLHF.

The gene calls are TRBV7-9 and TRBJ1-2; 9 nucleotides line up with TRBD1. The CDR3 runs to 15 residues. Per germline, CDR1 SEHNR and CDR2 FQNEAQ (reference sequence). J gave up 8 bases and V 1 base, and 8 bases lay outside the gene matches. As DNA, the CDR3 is TGTGCCAGCAGCTTAGACGGGACAGGGCTGGACGGCTACACCTTC. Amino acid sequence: CASSLDGTGLDGYTF.

DNA for the CDR3: TGTGCCACCGGGACAGGCAGGGAGAAACTGGACGAGCAGTACTTC. Translated, it gives CATGTGREKLDEQYF. The chain links TRBV10-3 to TRBJ2-7, with 8 bases identical to TRBD1. V dropped 10 bases and J dropped 5; count of bases not matched to a gene: 16. Germline loops: CDR1 ENHRY, CDR2 SYGVKD. This CDR3 contains 15 residues.

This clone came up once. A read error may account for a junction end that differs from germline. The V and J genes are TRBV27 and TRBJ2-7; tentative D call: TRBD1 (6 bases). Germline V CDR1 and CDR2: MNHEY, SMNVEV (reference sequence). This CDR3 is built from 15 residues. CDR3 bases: TGTGCCAGCAGTTTGAGCTTACAGGGAGTTTACGAACAGTACTTC. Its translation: CASSLSLQGVYEQYF.

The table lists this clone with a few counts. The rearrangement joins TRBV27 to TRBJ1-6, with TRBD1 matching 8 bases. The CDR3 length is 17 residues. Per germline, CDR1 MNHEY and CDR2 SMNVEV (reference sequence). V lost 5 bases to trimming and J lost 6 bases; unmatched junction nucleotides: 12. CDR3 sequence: CASSNSQDRASNSPLHF. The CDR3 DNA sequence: TGTGCCAGCAGTAACTCTCAGGACAGGGCTTCTAATTCACCCCTCCACTTT.

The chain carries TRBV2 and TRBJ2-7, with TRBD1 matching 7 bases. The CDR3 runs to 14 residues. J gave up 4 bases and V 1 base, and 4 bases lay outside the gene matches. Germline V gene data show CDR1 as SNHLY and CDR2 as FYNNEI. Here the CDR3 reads CASSEGQGRYEQYF. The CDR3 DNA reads TGTGCCAGCAGTGAAGGACAGGGCAGGTACGAGCAGTACTTC.

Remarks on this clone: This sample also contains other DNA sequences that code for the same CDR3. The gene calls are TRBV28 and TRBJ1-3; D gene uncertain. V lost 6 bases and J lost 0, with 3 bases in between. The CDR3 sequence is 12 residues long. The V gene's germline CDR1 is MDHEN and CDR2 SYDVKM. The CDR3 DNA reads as TGTGCCAGCAGGGACTCTGGAAACACCATATATTTT. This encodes CASRDSGNTIYF.

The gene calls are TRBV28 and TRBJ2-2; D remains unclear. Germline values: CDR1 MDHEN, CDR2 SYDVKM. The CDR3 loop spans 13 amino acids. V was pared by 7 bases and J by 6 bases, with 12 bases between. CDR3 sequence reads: CASTPQLAGELFF. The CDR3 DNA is TGTGCCAGCACCCCTCAACTCGCCGGGGAGCTGTTTTTT.

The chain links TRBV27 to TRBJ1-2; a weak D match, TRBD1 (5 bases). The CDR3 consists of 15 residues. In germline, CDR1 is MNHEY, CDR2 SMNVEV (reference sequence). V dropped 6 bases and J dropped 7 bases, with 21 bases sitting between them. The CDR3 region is CASSKTGTERGGYTF. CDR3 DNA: TGTGCCAGCAGCAAAACCGGGACGGAGAGGGGTGGCTACACCTTC.

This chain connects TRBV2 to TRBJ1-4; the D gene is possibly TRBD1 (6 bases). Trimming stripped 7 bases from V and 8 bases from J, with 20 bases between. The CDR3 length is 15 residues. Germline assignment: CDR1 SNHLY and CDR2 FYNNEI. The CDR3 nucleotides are TGTGCCAGCATGGGGGGCGGTGGATTAGGGGAAAAACTGTTTTTT. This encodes CASMGGGGLGEKLFF.

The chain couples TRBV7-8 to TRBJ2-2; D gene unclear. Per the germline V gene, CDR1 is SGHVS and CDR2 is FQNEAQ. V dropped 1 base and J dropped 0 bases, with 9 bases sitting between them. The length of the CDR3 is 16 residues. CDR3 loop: CASSLEGVPNTGELFF. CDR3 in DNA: TGTGCCAGCAGCTTAGAAGGCGTCCCGAACACCGGGGAGCTGTTTTTT.

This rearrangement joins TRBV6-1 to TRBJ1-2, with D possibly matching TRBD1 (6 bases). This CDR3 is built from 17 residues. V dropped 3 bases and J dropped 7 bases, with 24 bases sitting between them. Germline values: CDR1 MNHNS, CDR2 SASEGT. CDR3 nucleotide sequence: TGTGCCAGCAGTGAGGTACTTTCAATCATTGGGGGCCCTGGCTACACCTTC. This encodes CASSEVLSIIGGPGYTF.

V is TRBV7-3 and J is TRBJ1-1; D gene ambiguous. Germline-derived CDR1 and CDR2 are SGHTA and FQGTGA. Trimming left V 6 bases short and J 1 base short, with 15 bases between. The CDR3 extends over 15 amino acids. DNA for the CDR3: TGTGCCAGCAGTCCGGCCTCTTCGGGGAACACTGAAGCTTTCTTT. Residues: CASSPASSGNTEAFF.

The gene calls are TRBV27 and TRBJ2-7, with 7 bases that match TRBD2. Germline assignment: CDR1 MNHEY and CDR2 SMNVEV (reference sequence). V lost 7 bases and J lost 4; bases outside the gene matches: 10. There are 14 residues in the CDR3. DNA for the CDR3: TGTGCCAGCACCCCTATTGGCGGGGGATACGAGCAGTACTTC. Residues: CASTPIGGGYEQYF.